Listed here are 18 T cell receptor beta chains from one sample, sequenced in a study of shared clonotypes between healthy human individuals. Clones were sequenced by immunoSEQ multiplex PCR, and TCRdb holds only the in-frame ones, with some missing. The table records more than 1,200,000 clones, approximately 98.5% of them present only once. The sequenced sample consisted of naive CD4+ T cells sorted from blood. The subset is: CD45RA+ positively selected. The receptors originated from a man aged 30-40 years in good health.

V gene TRBV11-2 combines with J gene TRBJ2-2; D unresolved. Germline CDR1 is SGHAT and CDR2 is FQNNGV. This CDR3 comprises 15 residues. With 3 bases removed from V and 6 bases from J, the gap between germline ends came to 14 bases. For the CDR3, the DNA is TGTGCCAGCAGCTTTTTAAAGCAAAGCCCCGGGGAGCTGTTTTTT. Protein: CASSFLKQSPGELFF.

This clone appeared once. The chain employs TRBV5-1 and TRBJ2-1, with 9 positions matching TRBD1. The CDR3 covers 15 residues. V shed 0 bases, J shed 8 bases, and the junction held 6 bases outside the gene matches. The germline CDR1 and CDR2 sequences are SGHRS and YFSETQ. The CDR3 spells CASSLAGTGYDEQFF. In DNA, the CDR3 is TGCGCCAGCAGCTTGGCCGGGACAGGGTACGATGAGCAGTTCTTC.

CDR3 nucleotides: TGTGCCATCAGCCTCAAGACACCGAGCTCCTACGAGCAGTACTTC. It codes for CAISLKTPSSYEQYF. The rearrangement joins TRBV10-3 to TRBJ2-7; D is unclear. CDR3 length: 15 amino acids. The ends were cut back, 6 bases at V and 0 bases at J, with 15 bases in the middle. Germline CDR1 reads ENHRY; CDR2 reads SYGVKD.

The CDR3 spells CASSQDPGPSHTEAFF. As DNA, the CDR3 is TGCGCCAGCAGCCAAGACCCGGGACCGAGTCACACTGAAGCTTTCTTT. This sequence joins TRBV4-3 and TRBJ1-1; D perhaps matches TRBD1 (5 bases). Germline CDR1 and CDR2: LGHNA and YSLEER. There are 16 residues in the CDR3. V was clipped by 0 bases and J by 3 bases, with 14 bases between them.

Points on this clone: This sample also contains other DNA sequences that code for the same CDR3. The chain recombines TRBV6-1 with TRBJ2-7, with D perhaps assigned TRBD1 or TRBD2 (5 bases each). This CDR3 region has 12 residues. The germline V and J ends were trimmed by 0 bases and 6 bases, with 6 bases remaining between them. Germline lookup yields CDR1 MNHNS and CDR2 SASEGT. In nucleotides, the CDR3 is TGTGCCAGCAGTGAAGCTGGGGGCGAGCAGTACTTC. This translates into CASSEAGGEQYF.

This chain connects TRBV20-1 to TRBJ1-5, with D unclear. The CDR3 totals 10 residues. Trimming shortened V by 5 bases and J by 11 bases, and 10 bases separated the two germline ends. Germline-derived CDR1 and CDR2 are DFQATT and SNEGSKA (reference sequence). Here the CDR3 DNA reads TGCAGTGCTCTCCTTTCGGCCCAGCATTTT. Its translation: CSALLSAQHF.

With respect to this clone: Different DNA sequences within this sample yield the same CDR3. The chain employs TRBV5-1 and TRBJ2-1, with TRBD2 identical over 8 bases. The CDR3 has 15 residues. Per germline, CDR1 SGHRS and CDR2 YFSETQ. V trimming: 1 base; J trimming: 0 bases; junction bases outside the gene matches: 0. Here the CDR3 reads CASSLSGSSYNEQFF. The CDR3 coding sequence is TGCGCCAGCAGCTTGAGCGGGAGCTCCTACAATGAGCAGTTCTTC.

The DNA for the CDR3 is TGTGCCAGCAGCCAATATAGCGGGAGCTACACCGGGGAGCTGTTTTTT. It codes for CASSQYSGSYTGELFF. The genes are TRBV14 and TRBJ2-2, with TRBD2 identical over 9 bases. V lost 2 bases to trimming and J lost 3 bases; unmatched junction nucleotides: 4. The CDR3 sequence is 16 residues long. Germline V lookup: CDR1 SGHDN, CDR2 FVKESK.

V is TRBV5-1 and J is TRBJ2-1, with 10 bases aligning to TRBD2. V was clipped by 0 bases and J by 2 bases; unmatched bases: 5. There are 17 residues in the CDR3. Germline CDR1 SGHRS, CDR2 YFSETQ. This CDR3 is CASSLALAGVTYNEQFF. In DNA, the CDR3 is TGCGCCAGCAGCTTGGCCCTAGCGGGAGTCACCTACAATGAGCAGTTCTTC.

V gene TRBV7-2 combines with J gene TRBJ1-1; maybe TRBD1 (5 bases). V gave up 1 base and J gave up 5 bases, with 14 bases separating them. Looked up from germline, CDR1 is SGHTA and CDR2 is FQGNSA. CDR3 length: 15 amino acids. The CDR3 region is CASSLDLPGRTEAFF. DNA of the CDR3: TGTGCCAGCAGCTTAGATCTGCCAGGGAGGACTGAAGCTTTCTTT.

The chain uses TRBV30 and TRBJ2-7, with D possibly matching TRBD2 (6 bases). This CDR3 has 14 residues. Germline V CDR1 and CDR2: GTSNPN, SVGIG (reference sequence). V dropped 0 bases and J dropped 2 bases, with 11 bases sitting between them. The CDR3 loop is CAWSVGGKPYEQYF. The CDR3 region has the DNA TGTGCCTGGAGTGTGGGCGGGAAGCCCTACGAGCAGTACTTC.

This chain joins TRBV9 and TRBJ2-7, with D tentatively TRBD2 (6 bases). The CDR3 is 14 residues long. Germline CDR1 and CDR2: SGDLS and YYNGEE. V dropped 4 bases and J dropped 6 bases, with 17 bases sitting between them. The CDR3 region is CASSPGTSSGEQYF. The CDR3 bases are TGTGCCAGCAGCCCGGGGACTTCCTCCGGCGAGCAGTACTTC.

V usage is TRBV7-9 and J usage is TRBJ2-5; D possibly corresponds to TRBD1 (5 bases). Trimming took 3 bases from V and 2 from J, leaving 13 bases between them. This CDR3 comprises 15 residues. Looked up from germline, CDR1 is SEHNR and CDR2 is FQNEAQ (reference sequence). CDR3 in DNA: TGTGCCAGCAGCTTGACAGACATAGGTCAAGAGACCCAGTACTTC. It codes for CASSLTDIGQETQYF.

The chain carries TRBV5-4 and TRBJ2-1; 8 bases map to TRBD2. Germline V gives CDR1 SGHNT, CDR2 YYREEE (reference sequence). With 4 bases clipped from V and 0 bases from J, the junction kept 3 bases outside the gene matches. This CDR3 is 15 amino acids long. CDR3 protein: CASSPGTSSYNEQFF. CDR3 bases: TGTGCCAGCAGCCCAGGGACTAGCTCCTACAATGAGCAGTTCTTC.

This chain joins TRBV11-3 and TRBJ2-7, with D unresolved. Germline V CDR1 and CDR2: SGHNT, YENEEA. V lost 4 bases and J 3 bases, leaving 10 bases between the germline ends. The CDR3 runs 13 residues. For the CDR3, the DNA is TGTGCCAGCAGCTCCACAGTTTTCTACGAGCAGTACTTC. Encoded protein: CASSSTVFYEQYF.

This chain links TRBV28 with TRBJ2-5, with a possible D match to TRBD2 (6 bases). Germline CDR1 is MDHEN and CDR2 is SYDVKM. The CDR3 extends over 14 amino acids. V gave up 8 bases and J gave up 5 bases, with 18 bases separating them. For the CDR3, the DNA is TGTGCCAGCGCTGAGCGAGGAGGGGCGGAGACCCAGTACTTC. Encoded protein: CASAERGGAETQYF.

The chain employs TRBV5-1 and TRBJ2-1; TRBD1 or TRBD2 may be the D gene (5 bases each). CDR3 size: 15 residues. The V and J ends lost 4 bases and 4 bases respectively, with 15 bases between them. The V gene's germline CDR1 is SGHRS and CDR2 YFSETQ. CDR3 sequence (DNA): TGCGCCAGCAGCGCAGGGACGGGACGTTACAATGAGCAGTTCTTC. This sequence encodes CASSAGTGRYNEQFF. Full variable domain (rest looked up from reference TRBV5-1 and TRBJ2-1): KAGVTQTPRYLIKTRGQQVTLSCSPISGHRSVSWYQQTPGQGLQFLFEYFSETQRNKGNFPGRFSGRQFSNSRSEMNVSTLELGDSALYLCASSAGTGRYNEQFFGPGTRLTVL.

The V call is TRBV25-1, the J call TRBJ2-7; 7 nucleotides align to TRBD2. This CDR3 is 16 amino acids long. Germline V CDR1 and CDR2: MGHDK, SYGVNS. V dropped 6 bases and J dropped 2; count of bases not matched to a gene: 13. The CDR3 sequence: CASRNSGGAVPYEQYF. CDR3 in DNA: TGTGCCAGCAGGAACTCGGGAGGAGCGGTTCCCTACGAGCAGTACTTC.